The present T cell receptor beta chain was sequenced within a study of blood T cell repertoires in COVID-19. The table came from immunoSEQ multiplex PCR; TCRdb's copy has only in-frame clones and leaves some out. This sample carries roughly 290,000 clones, approximately 86% of them seen once, and the ten largest clones take around 2.1%. The CDR3 contains 16 residues. CDR1 and CDR2 (germline): SGHAT, FQNNGV. The germline V and J ends were trimmed by 3 bases and 0 bases, with 15 bases remaining between them. The sample taken for sequencing was peripheral blood. The genes are TRBV11-2 and TRBJ2-7; perhaps TRBD2 as D (6 bases). This sequence originates from a woman under 40 who had recovered from COVID-19. CDR3 coding DNA: TGTGCCAGCAGCTTCCCCTACACGGGACTCTCCTACGAGCAGTACTTC. Protein sequence: CASSFPYTGLSYEQYF.